These 24 T cell receptor beta chains originate from one sample sequenced in a study of T-cell reconstitution after alpha-beta-depleted transplantation in children. The TCRbeta library was prepared with unique molecular identifiers. TCRdb itself ran the PCR reads through MiXCR, one entry per CDR3 protein. The sample consists of more than 400,000 distinct CDR3 sequences, about an eighth of them appearing once. The sample in question was PBMCs, mostly from graft donor cells, obtained 180 days after TCRalphabeta/CD19-depleted stem cell transplant. These receptors were obtained from a female patient between 2 and 10 years old who had a stem cell transplant for aplastic anemia, so the T cells may come from the graft donor.

Only a few counts were recorded for this clonotype. Here the CDR3 DNA reads TGCGCCAGCAGCCAAGGGAGGCTAGCGGACTCCTACAATGAGCAGTTCTTC. This gives the protein CASSQGRLADSYNEQFF. This chain joins TRBV4-1 and TRBJ2-1; the match to TRBD2 covers 7 bases. The V and J ends lost 1 base and 0 bases, in that order; junction bases with no gene match: 6. The CDR3 covers 17 residues. Germline V gene data show CDR1 as MGHRA and CDR2 as YSYEKL.

V is TRBV5-5 and J is TRBJ2-3; no firm D call. The CDR3 consists of 14 residues. Deletions cut 4 bases from V and 2 bases from J, with 11 bases between. In germline, CDR1 is SGHKS, CDR2 YYEKEE (reference sequence). This CDR3 is CASSPDWNTDTQYF. In DNA, the CDR3 is TGTGCCAGCAGCCCAGACTGGAACACAGATACGCAGTATTTT. The full variable domain, completed using reference TRBV5-5 and TRBJ2-3, is DAGVTQSPTHLIKTRGQQVTLRCSPISGHKSVSWYQQVLGQGPQFIFQYYEKEERGRGNFPDRFSARQFPNYSSELNVNALLLGDSALYLCASSPDWNTDTQYFGPGTRLTVL.

The chain is built from TRBV20-1 and TRBJ2-1, with 12 bases aligning to TRBD2. The CDR3 runs 15 residues. In germline, CDR1 is DFQATT, CDR2 SNEGSKA (reference sequence). With 6 bases clipped from V and 3 bases from J, the junction kept 6 bases outside the gene matches. The CDR3 loop is CSAFQTSGSYNEQFF. The CDR3 nucleotides read TGCAGTGCCTTCCAGACTAGCGGGAGCTACAATGAGCAGTTCTTC.

In this sample, this clonotype turned up a few times. This sequence joins TRBV27 and TRBJ2-4, with 12 bases aligning to TRBD2. The germline V gene has CDR1 MNHEY and CDR2 SMNVEV (reference sequence). The junction had 5 bases not matched to a gene; V was cut back by 5 bases and J by 3 bases. The CDR3 has 16 amino acids. The CDR3 loop reads CASSRLAGAYKNIQYF. The CDR3 nucleotides are TGTGCCAGCAGTCGACTAGCGGGGGCATACAAAAACATTCAGTACTTC.

J is TRBJ2-3 and V is TRBV4-3; a weak D match, TRBD1 (5 bases). The CDR3 spans 16 residues. Germline V gives CDR1 LGHNA, CDR2 YSLEER. Trimming cost V 4 bases and J 0 bases, with 14 bases left between them. The CDR3 nucleotides read TGCGCCAGCAGCCGACAAATCAGGGCTAGCACAGATACGCAGTATTTT. Its protein product is CASSRQIRASTDTQYF.

Only a few counts were recorded for this clonotype. V and J are TRBV12-3 or TRBV12-4 and TRBJ2-7, with TRBD2 matching 11 bases. CDR3 size: 15 residues. V was pared by 4 bases and J by 7 bases, with 9 bases of the junction left unmatched. The CDR3 protein is CASSWTSGSRGEQYF. Here the CDR3 DNA reads TGTGCCAGCAGTTGGACTAGCGGGTCCCGGGGGGAGCAGTACTTC.

CDR3 sequence (DNA): TGTGCCAGCAGTTTAGGTTTTGAGGCTGGGGCCAACGTCCTGACTTTC. Protein product: CASSLGFEAGANVLTF. The V call is TRBV28, the J call TRBJ2-6, with unresolved D. The CDR3 has 16 residues. Germline values: CDR1 MDHEN, CDR2 SYDVKM. Trimming pared 2 bases from V and 2 bases from J, leaving 10 bases between.

This clonotype was detected ten times or more. The chain employs TRBV10-3 and TRBJ2-3; D remains unclear. This CDR3 is 16 amino acids long. Trimming removed 4 bases at V and 2 bases at J, with 16 bases between. CDR1 is ENHRY and CDR2 is SYGVKD in the germline V gene. The CDR3 region has the DNA TGTGCCATCAGTGGGAACCTTAACTTAAACACAGATACGCAGTATTTT. This gives the protein CAISGNLNLNTDTQYF.

This clonotype has ten or more counts. CDR3 amino acids: CASSLVQGDNYGYTF. The CDR3 region has the DNA TGTGCCAGCAGCTTAGTACAGGGGGACAACTATGGCTACACCTTC. The V and J genes are TRBV7-2 and TRBJ1-2; TRBD1 matches at 8 bases. V shed 1 base and J 2 bases; nucleotides not matched to a gene: 3. Per the germline V gene, CDR1 is SGHTA and CDR2 is FQGNSA. The CDR3 consists of 15 residues.

The V and J genes are TRBV27 and TRBJ1-6, with TRBD1 as a possible D gene (6 bases). Trimming left V 3 bases short and J 10 bases short, with 13 bases between. This CDR3 has 14 residues. CDR1 is MNHEY, CDR2 SMNVEV, per germline (reference sequence). In DNA form, the CDR3 reads TGTGCCAGCAGTTTTGGGGGGCCAGACTCACCCCTCCACTTT. Amino acid sequence: CASSFGGPDSPLHF.

Only a few counts were recorded for this clonotype. The chain uses TRBV20-1 and TRBJ1-1; a weak D match, TRBD1 (6 bases). Trimming stripped 6 bases from V and 1 base from J, with 9 bases between. From germline, CDR1 is DFQATT and CDR2 SNEGSKA (reference sequence). This CDR3 contains 12 residues. In DNA, the CDR3 is TGCAGTGCGATCAGGGGGAACACTGAAGCTTTCTTT. Its translation: CSAIRGNTEAFF.

This clonotype was seen only a few times. The V call is TRBV6-2 or TRBV6-3, the J call TRBJ2-7, with 13 bases identical to TRBD2. Looked up from germline, CDR1 is MNHEY and CDR2 is SVGEGT. This CDR3 contains 15 residues. Trimming took 4 bases from V and 2 from J; bases not matched to a gene: 2. The CDR3 DNA reads as TGTGCCAGCAGTTGGGGACTAGCGGGGACCTACGAGCAGTACTTC. Protein: CASSWGLAGTYEQYF.

The chain joins TRBV7-2 to TRBJ2-7, with TRBD2 matching over 9 bases. The length of the CDR3 is 16 residues. Germline V gene sequence: CDR1 SGHTA, CDR2 FQGNSA. The CDR3 protein is CASSLETGLASLRLDV. CDR3 coding DNA: TGTGCCAGCAGCTTAGAGACCGGACTAGCGAGCCTTCGGTTAGACGTC.

This clonotype was seen at least ten times. The chain is built from TRBV20-1 and TRBJ2-3; no clear D. V gave up 3 bases and J gave up 3 bases, with 16 bases separating them. The CDR3 length is 15 residues. Germline values: CDR1 DFQATT, CDR2 SNEGSKA (reference sequence). The chain's CDR3 is CSARDVLLVTDTQYF. The CDR3 bases are TGCAGTGCTAGGGACGTACTTTTGGTGACAGATACGCAGTATTTT.

This rearrangement joins TRBV14 to TRBJ2-5; D is uncertain. The V end was cut by 1 base, the J end by 4 bases, with 7 bases between. The CDR3 length is 13 residues. Germline V lookup: CDR1 SGHDN, CDR2 FVKESK. The CDR3 DNA follows: TGTGCCAGCAGCCAAGCTCCTAGAGAGACCCAGTACTTC. Amino acids: CASSQAPRETQYF.

This clonotype was detected many times. The J gene is TRBJ2-2, the V gene TRBV28; tentative D call: TRBD1 (6 bases). Germline lookup yields CDR1 MDHEN and CDR2 SYDVKM. The length of the CDR3 is 14 residues. V was clipped by 1 base and J by 5 bases, with 8 bases between them. The CDR3 nucleotides are TGTGCCAGCAGTTTATATACAGGGACCGGGGAGCTGTTTTTT. Translation: CASSLYTGTGELFF.

This clonotype was counted between two and nine times. This chain joins TRBV28 and TRBJ1-4; tentative D call: TRBD1 (6 bases). Germline values: CDR1 MDHEN, CDR2 SYDVKM. The CDR3 runs 15 residues. Trimming shortened V by 1 base and J by 7 bases, and 13 bases separated the two germline ends. The CDR3 sequence is CASSLSTGLGEKLFF. The CDR3 region has the DNA TGTGCCAGCAGTTTATCGACAGGATTAGGTGAAAAACTGTTTTTT.

V and J are TRBV7-8 and TRBJ1-5; the D is unclear. CDR1 and CDR2 from the germline V gene are SGHVS and FQNEAQ. The CDR3 has 16 residues. V lost 3 bases to trimming and J lost 2 bases, with 14 bases between them. For the CDR3, the DNA is TGTGCCAGCAGCTTTCCCGGGTTTGAAGGCAATCAGCCCCAGCATTTT. It encodes CASSFPGFEGNQPQHF.

This clonotype has more than one count but fewer than ten. The genes are TRBV29-1 and TRBJ2-7; the match to TRBD2 covers 7 bases. Germline V gives CDR1 SQVTM, CDR2 ANQGSEA. The ends lost 4 bases at V and 2 bases at J; junction bases unmatched: 20. This CDR3 comprises 18 residues. The CDR3 DNA reads TGCAGCGTTGCCCGACTGGCGGGAGAGAATTTATTGCCCTACGAGCAGTACTTC. The encoded protein is CSVARLAGENLLPYEQYF.

At least ten counts were recorded for this clonotype. V and J are TRBV5-1 and TRBJ2-7; 8 nucleotides line up with TRBD1. The CDR3 length is 14 residues. With 4 bases clipped from V and 2 bases from J, the junction kept 5 bases outside the gene matches. Germline loops: CDR1 SGHRS, CDR2 YFSETQ. CDR3 nucleotides: TGCGCCAGCAGCGAAGGGACAGGCGCCTACGAGCAGTACTTC. Residues: CASSEGTGAYEQYF.

This clonotype was observed a few times. V is TRBV28 and J is TRBJ2-1, with a weak D call TRBD2 (6 bases). The CDR3 contains 14 residues. In germline, CDR1 is MDHEN, CDR2 SYDVKM. V dropped 10 bases and J dropped 9 bases, with 22 bases sitting between them. CDR3: CATATGRKVFEQFF. CDR3 DNA: TGTGCCACCGCCACGGGGAGGAAGGTATTTGAGCAGTTCTTC.

At least ten counts were recorded for this clonotype. The chain is built from TRBV7-9 and TRBJ2-1; the match to TRBD2 covers 9 bases. Germline V gene sequence: CDR1 SEHNR, CDR2 FQNEAQ (reference sequence). The ends lost 5 bases at V and 0 bases at J; junction bases unmatched: 2. There are 15 residues in the CDR3. DNA for the CDR3: TGTGCCAGCAGCCATAGCGGGAGCTCCTACAATGAGCAGTTCTTC. Its translation is CASSHSGSSYNEQFF.

This clonotype showed up just a few times. This chain's CDR3 is CSVVEGGYGYTF. The CDR3 coding sequence is TGCAGCGTTGTTGAGGGAGGATATGGCTACACCTTC. The chain carries TRBV29-1 and TRBJ1-2; no clear D gene. Germline-derived CDR1 and CDR2 are SQVTM and ANQGSEA. The ends were cut back, 4 bases at V and 5 bases at J, with 11 bases in the middle. The CDR3 loop spans 12 amino acids. Supplemented by reference TRBV29-1 and TRBJ1-2, the full variable domain reads SAVISQKPSRDICQRGTSLTIQCQVDSQVTMMFWYRQQPGQSLTLIATANQGSEATYESGFVIDKFPISRPNLTFSTLTVSNMSPEDSSIYLCSVVEGGYGYTFGSGTRLTVV.

The gene calls are TRBV15 and TRBJ2-5; D unclear. The CDR3 has 15 amino acids. The germline V gene has CDR1 LNHNV and CDR2 YYDKDF (reference sequence). Between the trimmed V and J ends, which lost 5 bases and 1 base, there was a span of 14 bases. CDR3 protein: CATSPQKVGQETQYF. CDR3 coding DNA: TGTGCCACCAGCCCTCAAAAGGTGGGCCAAGAGACCCAGTACTTC.